The 24 T cell receptor beta chains presented below share a single source sample, sequenced in a study of post-analysis software for immune sequencing data. Researchers reported that TCR beta cDNA libraries carried unique molecular identifiers. TCRdb processed the PCR reads anew with MiXCR; each CDR3 protein has one entry. Seen here are fewer than 850,000 distinct CDR3 sequences, roughly 27% observed once, and the top ten hold 0.5% to 0.6%. Study-wide results and limits: About five TRBV segments appeared more often in patients than in controls, and TRBV5-6, TRBV5-1 and TRBV20-1 were among these.

What these receptors recognize is not known. Sequencing input: blood. These TCRs come from a girl aged 5 to 17 with multiple sclerosis.

This chain links TRBV20-1 with TRBJ1-1, with a tentative D call TRBD1 (5 bases). Germline V CDR1 and CDR2: DFQATT, SNEGSKA (reference sequence). This CDR3 is built from 11 residues. CDR3 coding DNA: TGCATTCCGACCCAGGGCACTGAAGCTTTCTTT. This translates into CIPTQGTEAFF.

This clonotype was picked up one time. This chain joins TRBV10-3 and TRBJ2-3; TRBD2 aligns across 9 bases. V shed 5 bases, J shed 1 base, and the junction held 7 bases outside the gene matches. Germline CDR1 and CDR2: ENHRY and SYGVKD. The CDR3 consists of 16 residues. The CDR3 loop is CAISLGASGGTDTQYF. The CDR3 DNA reads as TGTGCCATCAGTTTAGGGGCTAGCGGGGGCACAGATACGCAGTATTTT.

This chain connects TRBV20-1 to TRBJ2-5; TRBD1 is a possible D gene (6 bases). This CDR3 has 14 residues. The germline CDR1 and CDR2 sequences are DFQATT and SNEGSKA (reference sequence). Trimming removed 5 bases at V and 5 bases at J, with 18 bases between. The CDR3 coding sequence is TGCAGTGCTGAAACAGGGCCCGCCGGGGAGACCCAGTACTTC. The encoded protein is CSAETGPAGETQYF.

CDR3 in amino acids: CASSLETNYGYTF. In DNA, the CDR3 is TGCGCCAGCAGCCTAGAGACTAACTATGGCTACACCTTC. This chain links TRBV5-1 with TRBJ1-2; D is unresolved. The length of the CDR3 is 13 residues. CDR1 and CDR2 (germline): SGHRS, YFSETQ. V lost 4 bases and J 0 bases, leaving 7 bases between the germline ends.

This clonotype came up a few times. This chain connects TRBV20-1 to TRBJ2-7, with 7 bases matching TRBD2. V lost 4 bases and J lost 2; bases outside the gene matches: 2. The CDR3 loop spans 12 amino acids. In germline, CDR1 is DFQATT, CDR2 SNEGSKA (reference sequence). The CDR3 region has the DNA TGCAGTGCTAAGGGGAGGGCCTACGAGCAGTACTTC. It specifies CSAKGRAYEQYF.

Points on this clonotype: Its ends do not fully match the called genes, so a read error is possible. The gene calls are TRBV7-2 and TRBJ2-1; D gene ambiguous. Per the germline V gene, CDR1 is SGHTA and CDR2 is FQGNSA. The CDR3 sequence is 13 residues long. The CDR3 nucleotides read TGTGCCAGCAGCTTAAGCCCCGACAATGTGCAGTTCTTC. As protein: CASSLSPDNVQFF.

V is TRBV19 and J is TRBJ2-3; D gene uncertain. The CDR3 is 13 amino acids. Trimming left V 8 bases short and J 1 base short, with 10 bases between. Germline V CDR1 and CDR2: LNHDA, SQIVND (reference sequence). CDR3 nucleotides: TGTGCCAGTGGCCCGAGTGGCACAGATACGCAGTATTTT. Translation gives CASGPSGTDTQYF.

This clonotype occurred a few times. The CDR3 nucleotides are TGTGCCAGCAGGAATCGACAGTGGGGTAATGTGGGCTATGGCTACACCTTC. This sequence encodes CASRNRQWGNVGYGYTF. The chain has TRBV6-1 and TRBJ1-2; D perhaps matches TRBD1 (5 bases). The CDR3 covers 17 residues. Germline values: CDR1 MNHNS, CDR2 SASEGT. Trimming took 6 bases from V and 4 from J, leaving 24 bases between them.

This sequence joins TRBV4-3 and TRBJ2-5, with D possibly TRBD2 on 5 matching bases. Trimming took 0 bases from V and 3 from J, leaving 8 bases between them. Germline-derived CDR1 and CDR2 are LGHNA and YSLEER. The CDR3 sequence is 14 residues long. CDR3: CASSQDVGEETQYF. The CDR3, as DNA: TGCGCCAGCAGCCAAGATGTCGGGGAAGAGACCCAGTACTTC.

The V and J genes are TRBV20-1 and TRBJ2-7; TRBD1 matches 8 bases. Matching the DNA end better, TRBJ2-5 makes the J call doubtful. Germline CDR1 and CDR2: DFQATT and SNEGSKA (reference sequence). The CDR3 covers 13 residues. The CDR3 DNA is TGCAGTGCTTCCAGGACAGGGCCGGAGACCCAGTACTTC. Translating gives CSASRTGPETQYF.

The chain combines TRBV6-2 or TRBV6-3 with TRBJ2-1; 9 nucleotides align to TRBD2. V shed 2 bases, J shed 7 bases, and the junction held 6 bases outside the gene matches. The germline CDR1 and CDR2 sequences are MNHEY and SVGEGT. The CDR3 is 15 residues long. The CDR3 DNA follows: TGTGCCAGCAGTTACAGGGCGGGGGGGAAAAATGAGCAGTTCTTC. Protein: CASSYRAGGKNEQFF.

The chain employs TRBV7-2 and TRBJ1-1, with 8 positions matching TRBD1. The CDR3 covers 16 residues. V was pared by 6 bases and J by 4 bases, with 13 bases of the junction left unmatched. Germline CDR1 SGHTA, CDR2 FQGNSA. The CDR3, as DNA: TGTGCCAGCAGTTACGATCCAGGGGGCGCGAGCACTGAAGCTTTCTTT. This gives the protein CASSYDPGGASTEAFF.

The chain is built from TRBV28 and TRBJ2-4; 15 bases are shared with TRBD2. The CDR3 consists of 18 residues. V lost 5 bases to trimming and J lost 3 bases; unmatched junction nucleotides: 8. Germline V lookup: CDR1 MDHEN, CDR2 SYDVKM. Written as DNA, the CDR3 is TGTGCCAGCAGTGGTGGACTAGCGGGAGGGTGGGGCAAAAACATTCAGTACTTC. Residues: CASSGGLAGGWGKNIQYF.

The gene calls are TRBV5-1 and TRBJ2-1, with a possible D match to TRBD1 (8 bases). Trimming took off 4 bases at V and 0 bases at J, with 26 bases between the two ends. The CDR3 covers 20 residues. The germline gives CDR1 SGHRS, CDR2 YFSETQ. The CDR3 bases are TGCGCCAGCAGCAACGGACAGGGAGTAGGAGCGGGACTCTCCTACAATGAGCAGTTCTTC. It translates to CASSNGQGVGAGLSYNEQFF.

The chain uses TRBV10-2 and TRBJ1-1; 9 positions match TRBD1. Germline CDR1 WSHSY, CDR2 SAAADI. V gave up 7 bases and J gave up 6 bases; unmatched junction bases: 6. The length of the CDR3 is 13 residues. CDR3 sequence: CASTGQGYAEAFF. In DNA form, the CDR3 reads TGCGCCAGCACCGGACAGGGGTACGCTGAAGCTTTCTTT.

This clonotype has a handful of counts. The chain combines TRBV5-1 with TRBJ2-1; 7 bases match TRBD2. This CDR3 spans 16 amino acids. Germline CDR1 SGHRS, CDR2 YFSETQ. The V gene end was trimmed by 4 bases and the J gene end by 6 bases; junction bases not matched to a gene: 13. DNA of the CDR3: TGCGCCAGCAGCGTAACGAGCGGGACGCCCGGCAATGAGCAGTTCTTC. Translating gives CASSVTSGTPGNEQFF.

The genes are TRBV28 and TRBJ2-3, with 9 positions matching TRBD2. The V gene end was trimmed by 3 bases and the J gene end by 1 base; junction bases not matched to a gene: 5. Per germline, CDR1 MDHEN and CDR2 SYDVKM. The CDR3 loop spans 16 amino acids. The CDR3 region has the DNA TGTGCCAGCAGTTTCGTAGCGGGAGACGGCACAGATACGCAGTATTTT. It specifies CASSFVAGDGTDTQYF.

As for this clonotype: Germline and junction disagree at one end, which may indicate a read error. V gene TRBV7-2 combines with J gene TRBJ2-7; no reliable D call. The CDR3 totals 14 residues. Germline-derived CDR1 and CDR2 are SGHTA and FQGNSA. This CDR3 is CACSFTPGQHEQYF. As DNA, the CDR3 is TGTGCCTGCAGCTTCACCCCGGGTCAACACGAGCAGTACTTC.

CDR3 DNA: TGCAGTGCTGACGTCCCTCTCGGGCTAGCGGGAGGGGCACACAATGAGCAGTTCTTC. Translation: CSADVPLGLAGGAHNEQFF. The chain has TRBV20-1 and TRBJ2-1, with 12 bases fitting TRBD2. The CDR3 is 19 residues long. J gave up 5 bases and V 5 bases, and 19 bases lay outside the gene matches. Germline lookup yields CDR1 DFQATT and CDR2 SNEGSKA (reference sequence).

The chain joins TRBV10-3 to TRBJ2-4, with 7 bases fitting TRBD2. The V gene end was trimmed by 0 bases and the J gene end by 6 bases; junction bases not matched to a gene: 14. Germline CDR1 is ENHRY and CDR2 is SYGVKD. The CDR3 extends over 18 amino acids. CDR3 in amino acids: CAISESFGGGGDRNIQYF. The CDR3 DNA is TGTGCCATCAGTGAGTCGTTTGGCGGGGGTGGGGATCGAAACATTCAGTACTTC.

DNA for the CDR3: TGTGCCAGCCAGCAAACACTCCTGGGCCCTAACTATGGCTACACCTTC. This sequence encodes CASQQTLLGPNYGYTF. The chain links TRBV6-6 to TRBJ1-2, with D unclear. V was pared by 8 bases and J by 0 bases, with 19 bases between. In germline, CDR1 is MNHNY, CDR2 SVGAGI (reference sequence). This CDR3 is built from 16 residues.

A few counts support this clonotype. DNA for the CDR3: TGTGCCAGCAGCCCGATAGCGGGGGGCCACACAGATACGCAGTATTTT. Its protein is CASSPIAGGHTDTQYF. V gene TRBV5-6 combines with J gene TRBJ2-3, with 10 bases identical to TRBD2. The V segment lost 4 bases and the J segment 2 bases; nucleotides outside the gene matches: 7. This CDR3 comprises 16 residues. The germline CDR1 and CDR2 sequences are SGHDT and YYEEEE.

This clonotype occurred a few times. V gene TRBV20-1 combines with J gene TRBJ2-5, with TRBD1 matching over 9 bases. In germline, CDR1 is DFQATT, CDR2 SNEGSKA (reference sequence). Losses at the gene ends were 0 bases for V and 5 bases for J; bases not matched to a gene: 16. This CDR3 region has 18 residues. CDR3 in amino acids: CSARDAWSTGGVGETQYF. The CDR3 DNA sequence: TGCAGTGCTAGAGATGCTTGGTCGACAGGGGGTGTCGGGGAGACCCAGTACTTC.

The chain joins TRBV28 to TRBJ2-1; D is perhaps TRBD2 (6 bases). The CDR3 length is 16 residues. V lost 2 bases to trimming and J lost 6 bases, with 17 bases between them. Per the germline V gene, CDR1 is MDHEN and CDR2 is SYDVKM. CDR3 protein: CASSLGGTNLFNEQFF. The CDR3 bases are TGTGCCAGCAGTTTAGGAGGGACGAATCTTTTCAATGAGCAGTTCTTC.